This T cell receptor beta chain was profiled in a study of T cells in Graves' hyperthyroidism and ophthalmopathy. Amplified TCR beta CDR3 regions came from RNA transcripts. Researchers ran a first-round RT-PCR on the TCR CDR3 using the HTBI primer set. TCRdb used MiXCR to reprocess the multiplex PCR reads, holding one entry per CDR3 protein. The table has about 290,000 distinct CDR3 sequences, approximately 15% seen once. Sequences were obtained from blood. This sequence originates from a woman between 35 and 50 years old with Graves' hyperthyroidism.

CDR3 residues: CASSVSSNTEAFF. DNA of the CDR3: TGTGCCAGCAGCGTAAGTAGCAACACTGAAGCTTTCTTT. This chain joins TRBV9 and TRBJ1-1; no reliable D call. Germline CDR1 SGDLS, CDR2 YYNGEE. The CDR3 is 13 residues long. The V end was cut by 1 base, the J end by 2 bases, with 6 bases between. Drawing the rest from reference TRBV9 and TRBJ1-1, the complete variable domain is DSGVTQTPKHLITATGQRVTLRCSPRSGDLSVYWYQQSLDQGLQFLIQYYNGEERAKGNILERFSAQQFPDLHSELNLSSLELGDSALYFCASSVSSNTEAFFGQGTRLTVV.